This entry describes one TCR beta chain. Unmatched junction bases numbered 0, after V lost 2 bases and J lost 5 bases. Germline V gene lookup returns CDR1 MNHNY and CDR2 SVGAGI (reference sequence). This CDR3 is 14 amino acids long. This sample was included in a study of long-term antiretroviral therapy in people with HIV. Running of the v3.0 immunoSEQ assay took place at survey level. Assay: immunoSEQ multiplex PCR; the TCRdb copy retains only in-frame clones and omits some. The sample lists roughly 38,000 clones, 82% occurring once. The sequence derives from a man younger than 30 with HIV. The chain has TRBV6-6 and TRBJ2-1; 10 bases agree with TRBD1. This specimen consisted of unsorted PBMCs, obtained 0.3 years after starting antiretroviral therapy. CDR3 loop: CASSYGTGDNEQFF. Here the CDR3 DNA reads TGTGCCAGCAGTTACGGGACAGGGGACAATGAGCAGTTCTTC.